A selection of T cell receptor beta chains follows, all from one sample in a study of blood T cell repertoires in COVID-19. Some clones are missing from TCRdb's copy, which holds only in-frame ones; the method was immunoSEQ multiplex PCR. The sample carries about 200,000 clones, around 81% recorded once. The specimen sequenced was peripheral blood. These receptors came from a woman aged 70-85 years with acute or convalescent COVID-19. CDR3s include the opening cysteine and the closing phenylalanine or tryptophan. D genes are given only for firm matches. Size is omitted from some rows. Given values are once, few, many or a class for expanded clones.

TRBV27	-	TRBJ1-2	15	TRBD1	CASSFHGQGLYGYTF	TGTGCCAGCAGTTTTCACGGACAGGGCCTCTATGGCTACACCTTC
TRBV25-1	once	TRBJ1-4	14	-	CASSVHRGDEKLFF	TGTGCCAGCAGTGTGCACCGGGGGGATGAAAAACTGTTTTTT
TRBV4-1	-	TRBJ1-1	14	TRBD1	CASSQGVGQKRAFF	TGCGCCAGCAGCCAAGGTGTGGGACAGAAGAGGGCTTTCTTT
TRBV28	-	TRBJ2-7	11	-	CASSPRFEQYF	TGTGCCAGCAGTCCTAGGTTCGAGCAGTACTTC
TRBV29-1	many	TRBJ2-7	12	TRBD1	CSARTGSREQYF	TGCAGCGCCCGGACAGGGTCCCGCGAGCAGTACTTC
TRBV6-6	-	TRBJ2-1	16	-	CASSYSIQAFYNEQFF	TGTGCCAGCAGTTACTCAATTCAGGCTTTCTACAATGAGCAGTTCTTC
TRBV5-1	few	TRBJ1-6	15	TRBD1	CASSLAGQGSSPLHF	TGCGCCAGCAGCTTGGCCGGACAGGGGAGCTCACCCCTCCACTTT
TRBV13	-	TRBJ1-6	16	TRBD1	CASSLGQDRNNSPLHF	TGTGCCAGCAGCTTAGGCCAGGACAGGAATAATTCACCCCTCCACTTT
TRBV9	once	TRBJ2-7	15	TRBD2	CASSVGSSGDYEQYF	TGTGCCAGCAGCGTAGGTAGTAGCGGGGACTACGAGCAGTACTTC
TRBV5-5	few	TRBJ1-6	18	-	CASSTAGAAASYNSPLHF	TGTGCCAGCAGCACGGCAGGGGCCGCCGCCTCCTATAATTCACCCCTCCACTTT
TRBV7-2	-	TRBJ2-5	14	-	CASSLYRDQETQYF	TGTGCCAGCAGCTTATACAGGGACCAAGAGACCCAGTACTTC
TRBV9	-	TRBJ1-6	16	TRBD1	CASSWGQGAADSPLHF	TGTGCCAGCAGTTGGGGACAGGGGGCCGCGGATTCACCCCTCCACTTT
TRBV11-2	-	TRBJ1-5	16	-	CASSLDPQVGVQPQHF	TGTGCCAGCAGCTTAGACCCACAGGTTGGGGTACAGCCCCAGCATTTT
TRBV18	-	TRBJ2-7	14	-	CASSPPALLNEQYF	TGTGCCAGCTCACCACCAGCCCTCCTGAACGAGCAGTACTTC
TRBV11-1	-	TRBJ1-2	16	TRBD1	CASSFTHSDRAKGYTF	TGTGCCAGCAGCTTTACTCACTCGGACAGGGCGAAAGGCTACACCTTC
TRBV27	-	TRBJ1-2	13	-	CASTSDGVYGYTF	TGTGCCAGCACCTCGGACGGGGTCTATGGCTACACCTTC
TRBV29-1	-	TRBJ1-5	12	-	CSVRTDGQPQHF	TGCAGCGTTCGGACAGACGGACAGCCCCAGCATTTT
TRBV28	-	TRBJ1-5	15	TRBD1	CASSIRQGAQQPQHF	TGTGCCAGCAGTATCCGACAGGGGGCACAACAGCCCCAGCATTTT
TRBV28	-	TRBJ1-2	14	-	CASSLMGGGYGYTF	TGTGCCAGCAGTTTAATGGGGGGAGGCTATGGCTACACCTTC
TRBV11-2	many	TRBJ2-7	12	-	CASSLGPNEQYF	TGTGCCAGCAGCTTAGGGCCCAACGAGCAGTACTTC
TRBV7-3	-	TRBJ2-3	20	TRBD2	CASSPDITSGRAIGTDTQYF	TGTGCCAGCAGCCCCGACATAACTAGCGGGAGGGCCATTGGCACAGATACGCAGTATTTT
TRBV7-6	-	TRBJ2-2	16	-	CASSRAGSQNTGELFF	TGTGCCAGCAGCCGCGCCGGGTCCCAAAACACCGGGGAGCTGTTTTTT
TRBV7-2	-	TRBJ1-2	12	-	CASSFREWGYTF	TGTGCCAGCAGCTTCAGGGAATGGGGCTACACCTTC
TRBV3-1/TRBV3-2	-	TRBJ1-5	14	-	CASSQDAGDQPQHF	TGTGCCAGCAGCCAAGATGCGGGGGATCAGCCCCAGCATTTT
TRBV5-4	-	TRBJ2-7	16	-	CASSFPGQQTYYEQYF	TGTGCCAGCAGCTTCCCGGGACAACAGACCTACTACGAGCAGTACTTC
TRBV5-5	few	TRBJ2-5	14	TRBD1	CASSLGGLGETQYF	TGTGCCAGCAGCTTAGGGGGCTTAGGAGAGACCCAGTACTTC
TRBV3-1/TRBV3-2	once	TRBJ2-7	16	TRBD2	CASGRSGIISSYEQYF	TGTGCCAGCGGCCGTAGCGGGATTATTAGCTCCTACGAGCAGTACTTC
TRBV9	-	TRBJ2-2	14	TRBD2	CASKASGNTGELFF	TGTGCCAGCAAGGCTAGCGGGAACACCGGGGAGCTGTTTTTT
TRBV20-1	once	TRBJ1-1	10	-	CSANRAEAFF	TGCAGTGCTAACAGGGCGGAAGCTTTCTTT
TRBV5-4	-	TRBJ2-2	18	TRBD2	CASSLGPSGRRRAGELFF	TGTGCCAGCAGCTTGGGCCCTAGCGGGAGAAGAAGGGCCGGGGAGCTGTTTTTT
TRBV24-1	-	TRBJ2-5	13	-	CATSLRGLETQYF	TGTGCCACCAGCCTTAGAGGGTTGGAGACCCAGTACTTC
TRBV10-3	-	TRBJ1-1	15	TRBD1	CAISESLQGATEAFF	TGTGCCATCAGTGAGTCCCTCCAGGGGGCGACTGAAGCTTTCTTT
TRBV24-1	-	TRBJ2-6	18	TRBD1	CATSDTGTGGAGANVLTF	TGTGCCACCAGTGACACCGGGACAGGGGGCGCTGGGGCCAACGTCCTGACTTTC
TRBV27	-	TRBJ1-2	14	TRBD1	CASSFGRTGYGYTF	TGTGCCAGCAGTTTCGGCAGGACAGGCTATGGCTACACCTTC
TRBV7-9	few	TRBJ2-7	13	TRBD1	CASSFNRGNEQYF	TGTGCCAGCAGCTTTAACAGGGGTAACGAGCAGTACTTC
TRBV2	-	TRBJ2-1	15	TRBD2	CASRMEPSGNNEQFF	TGTGCCAGCAGGATGGAGCCTAGCGGGAACAATGAGCAGTTCTTC
TRBV5-1	-	TRBJ2-5	13	-	CASSLGGAETQYF	TGCGCCAGCAGCCTAGGGGGGGCAGAGACCCAGTACTTC